This T cell receptor (beta chain) was observed in a study of cytomegalovirus exposure and HLA in healthy donors. In the study overall: Unique TCR beta sequences numbering some 110 million came from 190 million or so T cells in an earlier analysis.

Study findings and constraints: High sensitivity and specificity were reportedly achieved when the classifier diagnosed cytomegalovirus status. DRB1 had the most TCR associations and HLA-C the fewest, a later analysis found, with rates varying by HLA locus.

In the PCR, 60 Vbeta and 13 Jbeta primers were used. Measured with immunoSEQ multiplex PCR; TCRdb has only the in-frame clones, and not every one. The data contain approximately 100,000 clones, 60% to 85% of them singletons. The germline V gene has CDR1 SGHTA and CDR2 FQGNSA. The CDR3 sequence is 14 residues long. With 0 bases removed from V and 4 bases from J, the gap between germline ends came to 6 bases. Concerning this clone itself: Its antigen is unidentified.

The J gene is TRBJ1-4, the V gene TRBV7-2; D not resolved. The TCR originated in a female donor in good health and CMV-seropositive. Sequenced material: PBMCs. The CDR3 protein is CASSLAGVNEKLFF. The CDR3 bases are TGTGCCAGCAGCTTAGCAGGAGTTAATGAAAAACTGTTTTTT.